This T cell receptor beta chain stems from a study of regulatory T cells in long-lasting Graves disease. General study results and limits: Persistent cases favored TRBV28, TRBJ1-2 and TRBJ2-5.

Time point defined: newly diagnosed GD, antithyroid drugs for less than 3 months. PBMC-extracted RNA yielded the TCR library. This CDR3 has 11 amino acids. CDR1 SGHAT and CDR2 FQNNGV come from the germline V gene. V dropped 5 bases and J dropped 15; count of bases not matched to a gene: 7. A note on this clonotype: Its antigen remains unknown.

Construction of TCR beta libraries relied on iRepertoire HTBI primers and on Arm-PCR targeting CDR3 regions. TCRdb analysed the multiplex PCR reads with MiXCR anew, one entry per CDR3 protein. The table includes approximately 400,000 distinct CDR3 sequences, 15% detected once. This same sample was also part of a study on T cells in Graves' hyperthyroidism and ophthalmopathy. This second report adds: During a first-round RT-PCR of the TCR CDR3, the HTBI primer set was used.

The TCR sequence derives from a middle-aged woman with Graves disease. This rearrangement joins TRBV11-2 to TRBJ2-1; 7 bases map to TRBD2. The specimen comprised peripheral blood mononuclear cells (PBMCs), sampled at new diagnosis, from a patient treated with antithyroid drugs. The CDR3 sequence is CASSQTREAFF. For the CDR3, the DNA is TGTGCCAGCAGCCAGACCCGGGAGGCGTTCTTC.